This TCR beta chain is drawn from a study of chemoradiotherapy in HPV16-positive cancers. The protocol was immunoSEQ multiplex PCR, while the TCRdb copy is restricted to in-frame clones and leaves out a portion. The sample carries 9,000 to 15,000 clones, approximately 73% recorded once. Trimming took off 4 bases at V and 6 bases at J, with 12 bases between the two ends. This CDR3 is 13 amino acids long. Germline V gene data show CDR1 as SNHLY and CDR2 as FYNNEI. The origin of this receptor is a human donor with HPV-associated anogenital cancer. The chain links TRBV2 to TRBJ1-1, with D perhaps matching TRBD1 (5 bases). This material was collected from a patient who underwent chemoradiotherapy. The CDR3 reads CASSGGWGAEAFF. CDR3 bases: TGTGCCAGCAGTGGGGGGTGGGGTGCTGAAGCTTTCTTT.